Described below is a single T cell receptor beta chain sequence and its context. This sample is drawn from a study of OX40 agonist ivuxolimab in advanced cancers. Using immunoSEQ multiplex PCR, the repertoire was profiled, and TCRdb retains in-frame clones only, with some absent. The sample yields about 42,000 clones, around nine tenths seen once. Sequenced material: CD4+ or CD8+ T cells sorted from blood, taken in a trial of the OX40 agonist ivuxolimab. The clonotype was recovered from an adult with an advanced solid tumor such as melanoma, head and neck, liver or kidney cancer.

The CDR3: CASSTDREADTQYF. CDR3 DNA sequence: TGTGCCAGCAGTACGGACAGGGAAGCAGATACGCAGTATTTT. The V and J genes are TRBV27 and TRBJ2-3; 8 nucleotides line up with TRBD1. CDR3 length equals 14 residues. Looked up from germline, CDR1 is MNHEY and CDR2 is SMNVEV (reference sequence). The V gene end was trimmed by 5 bases and the J gene end by 4 bases; junction bases not matched to a gene: 5.